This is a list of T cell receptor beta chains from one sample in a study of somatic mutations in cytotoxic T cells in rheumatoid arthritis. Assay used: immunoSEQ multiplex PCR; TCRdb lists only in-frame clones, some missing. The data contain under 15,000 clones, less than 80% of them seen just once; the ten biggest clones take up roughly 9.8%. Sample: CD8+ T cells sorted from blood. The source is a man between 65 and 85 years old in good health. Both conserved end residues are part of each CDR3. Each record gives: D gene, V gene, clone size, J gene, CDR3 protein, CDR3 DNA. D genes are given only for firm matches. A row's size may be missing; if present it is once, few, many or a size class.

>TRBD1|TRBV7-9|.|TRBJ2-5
CASSWSGRGQETQYF
TGTGCCAGCAGTTGGAGTGGTAGGGGGCAGGAGACCCAGTACTTC
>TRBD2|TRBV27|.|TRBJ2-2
CASSLLTSGRNTGELFF
TGTGCCAGCAGTTTATTGACTAGCGGGAGGAACACCGGGGAGCTGTTTTTT
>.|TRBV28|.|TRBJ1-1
CAARYRDTNTEAFF
TGTGCCGCTAGATACAGGGATACGAACACTGAAGCTTTCTTT
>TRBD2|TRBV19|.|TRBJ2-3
CASRIRLAGGTDTQYF
TGTGCCAGTAGGATACGACTAGCGGGGGGCACAGATACGCAGTATTTT
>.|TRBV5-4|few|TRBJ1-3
CASSRGTGNTIYF
TGTGCCAGCAGCAGGGGAACTGGAAACACCATATATTTT
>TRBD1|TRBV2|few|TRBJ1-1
CASSGAGGTEAFF
TGTGCCAGCAGTGGGGCAGGGGGCACTGAAGCTTTCTTT
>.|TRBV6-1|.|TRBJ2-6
CASSEAGSGANVLTF
TGTGCCAGCAGTGAAGCAGGCTCTGGGGCCAACGTCCTGACTTTC
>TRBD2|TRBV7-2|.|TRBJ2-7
CASSFGTSGSKASYEQYF
TGTGCCAGCAGCTTCGGGACTAGCGGGAGTAAGGCTTCCTACGAGCAGTACTTC
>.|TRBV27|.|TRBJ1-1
CASSSGNTEAFF
TGTGCCAGCAGTAGCGGGAACACTGAAGCTTTCTTT
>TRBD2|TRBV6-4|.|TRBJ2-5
CASSETSGSGGTQYF
TGTGCCAGCAGCGAGACTAGCGGGAGTGGAGGGACCCAGTACTTC
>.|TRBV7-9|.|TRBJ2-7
CASSFGGPEFYEQYF
TGTGCCAGCAGCTTTGGGGGTCCCGAATTCTACGAGCAGTACTTC
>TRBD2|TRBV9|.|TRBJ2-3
CASSVRPAGSTDTQYF
TGTGCCAGCAGCGTACGGCCAGCGGGAAGCACAGATACGCAGTATTTT
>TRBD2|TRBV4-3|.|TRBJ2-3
CASSQGGLRGGADTQYF
TGCGCCAGCAGCCAAGGAGGTTTACGGGGGGGCGCAGATACGCAGTATTTT
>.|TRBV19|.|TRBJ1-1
CASRPSGFTEAFF
TGTGCCAGTAGACCTTCGGGGTTCACTGAAGCTTTCTTT
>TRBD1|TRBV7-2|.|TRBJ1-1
CASSSWDRNTEAFF
TGTGCCAGCAGCTCTTGGGACAGGAACACTGAAGCTTTCTTT
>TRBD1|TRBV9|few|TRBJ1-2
CASSPRDSQLDGYTF
TGTGCCAGCAGCCCTCGGGACAGCCAACTAGATGGCTACACCTTC
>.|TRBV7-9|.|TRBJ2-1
CASSQTGGSDEQFF
TGTGCCAGCAGCCAGACCGGGGGTTCGGATGAGCAGTTCTTC
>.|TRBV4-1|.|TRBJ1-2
CASSQKAPTGDGYTF
TGCGCCAGCAGCCAAAAAGCCCCAACTGGGGATGGCTACACCTTC
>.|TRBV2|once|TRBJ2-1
CAKRTADNEQFF
TGTGCCAAGAGGACGGCAGACAATGAGCAGTTCTTC
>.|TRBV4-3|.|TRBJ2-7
CASSQDKVFYEQYF
TGCGCCAGCAGCCAAGATAAGGTATTCTACGAGCAGTACTTC
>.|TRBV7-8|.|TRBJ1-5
CASSPNVGGNQPQHF
TGTGCCAGCAGCCCGAATGTGGGTGGCAATCAGCCCCAGCATTTT
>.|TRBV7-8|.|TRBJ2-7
CASSLYSSYEQYF
TGTGCCAGCAGCTTATACAGCAGCTACGAGCAGTACTTC
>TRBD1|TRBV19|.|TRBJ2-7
CASSIDPGTGEQYF
TGTGCCAGTAGTATAGATCCCGGGACAGGCGAGCAGTACTTC
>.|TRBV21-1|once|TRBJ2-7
CASSKSRLADPAPYEQYF
TGTGCCAGCAGCAAAAGTCGACTAGCGGACCCTGCCCCCTACGAGCAGTACTTC
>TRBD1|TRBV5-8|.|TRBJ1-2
CASSLGGDRAYGYTF
TGTGCCAGCAGCTTGGGGGGGGACAGGGCCTATGGCTACACCTTC
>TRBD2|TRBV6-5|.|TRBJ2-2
CASSKGREVTGELFF
TGTGCCAGCAGCAAGGGGCGGGAGGTCACCGGGGAGCTGTTTTTT
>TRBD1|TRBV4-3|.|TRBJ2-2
CASSQAIHGQDTGELFF
TGCGCCAGCAGCCAAGCCATCCACGGACAGGACACCGGGGAGCTGTTTTTT
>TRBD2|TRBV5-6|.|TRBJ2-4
CASSGGVTGRHIQYF
TGTGCCAGCAGCGGGGGGGTCACGGGACGGCACATTCAGTACTTC
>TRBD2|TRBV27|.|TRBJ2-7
CASRRGGAAYEQYF
TGTGCCAGCCGCCGGGGAGGGGCAGCCTACGAGCAGTACTTC
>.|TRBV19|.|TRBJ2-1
CASTVGALSSYNEQFF
TGTGCCAGTACCGTGGGGGCGCTAAGCTCCTACAATGAGCAGTTCTTC
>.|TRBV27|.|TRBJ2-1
CASSLGFIGNEQFF
TGTGCCAGCAGTTTAGGGTTTATCGGGAATGAGCAGTTCTTC
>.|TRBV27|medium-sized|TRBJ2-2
CASSSPQGYGELFF
TGTGCCAGCAGTTCGCCACAGGGATACGGGGAGCTGTTTTTT
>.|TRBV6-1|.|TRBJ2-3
CASSEVPGTSTDTQYF
TGTGCCAGCAGTGAAGTCCCGGGGACTAGCACAGATACGCAGTATTTT
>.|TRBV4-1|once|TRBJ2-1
CASSQGWDTFNEQFF
TGCGCCAGCAGCCAGGGTTGGGACACCTTCAATGAGCAGTTCTTC
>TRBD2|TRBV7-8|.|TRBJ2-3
CASSPGTSGLDTQYF
TGTGCCAGCAGCCCGGGGACTAGCGGCCTGGATACGCAGTATTTT
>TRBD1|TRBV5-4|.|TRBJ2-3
CASSPGTGGRGDTQYF
TGTGCCAGCAGCCCCGGGACAGGGGGCAGAGGAGATACGCAGTATTTT
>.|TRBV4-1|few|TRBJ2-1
CASSQDKGRRASYNEQFF
TGCGCCAGCAGCCAAGATAAGGGCCGCCGGGCTTCCTACAATGAGCAGTTCTTC
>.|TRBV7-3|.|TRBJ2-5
CASSPPPPGWNQETQYF
TGTGCCAGCAGCCCTCCACCCCCAGGTTGGAACCAAGAGACCCAGTACTTC
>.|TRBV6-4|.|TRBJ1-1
CASSDRANTEAFF
TGTGCCAGCAGTGACAGGGCGAACACTGAAGCTTTCTTT
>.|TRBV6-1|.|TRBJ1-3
CASRRRSLNGNTIYF
TGTGCCAGCCGCCGGCGCAGCTTGAACGGAAACACCATATATTTT
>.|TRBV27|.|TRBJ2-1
CASSFRPPGEFF
TGTGCCAGCAGTTTTCGGCCGCCGGGGGAGTTCTTC
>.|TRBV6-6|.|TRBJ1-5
CASSYSGQRGQPQHF
TGTGCCAGCAGTTATTCTGGACAGAGGGGTCAGCCCCAGCATTTT
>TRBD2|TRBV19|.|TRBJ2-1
CATVLADSYNEQFF
TGTGCCACCGTCCTAGCGGACTCCTACAATGAGCAGTTCTTC